Reported below is one T cell receptor (beta chain). What it binds is not known. CDR3 length: 20 amino acids. V gave up 2 bases and J gave up 4 bases; unmatched junction bases: 18. Germline V gives CDR1 MGHRA, CDR2 YSYEKL. The source of the sample is a study of lymphopenia after photon versus proton radiotherapy. Study observations and caveats: Relative stability marked proton patients; photon patients lost diversity and naive cells. Post-nadir TCR diversity decline inversely tracked overall survival among those who died. After the lymphocyte nadir, photon-treated repertoires showed oligoclonal expansion, especially of CD8+ Temra cells. Better survival with proton therapy was suggested as possible, not demonstrated.

Clones were read by immunoSEQ multiplex PCR, and TCRdb kept only the in-frame ones, dropping some. Among roughly 14,000 clones listed, 82% were seen once. V gene TRBV4-1 combines with J gene TRBJ1-3; 9 bases fit TRBD1. The sample was peripheral blood, taken from a patient treated with photon-based radiotherapy. The clonotype was recovered from a man aged 50 to 60 with gastric cancer. The DNA for the CDR3 is TGCGCCAGCAGCCAAAAGTTTGGGACAGGGAGTATCGAATCCGGAAACACCATATATTTT. It is translated as CASSQKFGTGSIESGNTIYF.